The 19 T cell receptor beta chains listed next were all sequenced from one sample in a study of T cell responses to AZD1222 COVID-19 vaccine. Repertoires were generated with immunoSEQ multiplex PCR, while TCRdb's copy carries only in-frame clones and drops some. Of some 150,000 clones listed, about nine tenths are singletons. This specimen consisted of peripheral blood, obtained on day 0 of AZD1222 vaccination. Receptor source: an adult in good health.

V is TRBV2 and J is TRBJ2-7; no clear D gene. Germline assignment: CDR1 SNHLY and CDR2 FYNNEI. Trimming removed 8 bases from V and 7 bases from J, with 12 bases in between. The CDR3 covers 11 residues. CDR3 region: CASHGWGEQYF. CDR3 sequence (DNA): TGTGCCAGCCACGGATGGGGTGAGCAGTACTTC.

This chain joins TRBV2 and TRBJ2-3; 7 nucleotides line up with TRBD2. Germline CDR1 SNHLY, CDR2 FYNNEI. This CDR3 contains 17 residues. V shed 2 bases, J shed 2 bases, and the junction held 10 bases outside the gene matches. Here the CDR3 reads CASSEFRAGRFTDTQYF. CDR3 coding DNA: TGTGCCAGCAGTGAATTCCGAGCGGGGAGATTCACAGATACGCAGTATTTT.

This rearrangement joins TRBV4-2 to TRBJ1-1; 9 bases map to TRBD1. Germline V gene sequence: CDR1 LGHNA, CDR2 YNFKEQ. V dropped 4 bases and J dropped 1; count of bases not matched to a gene: 7. There are 16 residues in the CDR3. The CDR3 sequence is CASSRRTGAGNTEAFF. Here the CDR3 DNA reads TGTGCCAGCAGCCGTCGGACAGGGGCCGGGAACACTGAAGCTTTCTTT.

The rearrangement joins TRBV6-5 to TRBJ1-5; TRBD1 might be the D (5 bases). Trimming removed 3 bases at V and 2 bases at J, with 8 bases between. The CDR3 has 14 residues. Germline V CDR1 and CDR2: MNHEY, SVGAGI. In DNA form, the CDR3 reads TGTGCCAGCAGTTATCGGGGGGGCAATCAGCCCCAGCATTTT. Its translation is CASSYRGGNQPQHF.

The rearrangement joins TRBV18 to TRBJ1-1; D uncertain. The germline gives CDR1 KGHSH, CDR2 LQKENI. This CDR3 has 15 residues. V was pared by 6 bases and J by 1 base, with 15 bases between. CDR3 bases: TGTGCCAGCTCGGACCTGTTAGGTAGGAACACTGAAGCTTTCTTT. This translates into CASSDLLGRNTEAFF.

The V gene is TRBV5-1, the J gene TRBJ1-5, with 7 bases matching TRBD1. This CDR3 is 15 amino acids long. V was clipped by 6 bases and J by 6 bases; unmatched bases: 12. The germline gives CDR1 SGHRS, CDR2 YFSETQ. The CDR3 DNA sequence: TGCGCCAGCACTGAACAGGGGAACAAAGGTCAGCCCCAGCATTTT. It specifies CASTEQGNKGQPQHF.

The V and J genes are TRBV7-2 and TRBJ1-3; the match to TRBD1 covers 8 bases. V trimming: 1 base; J trimming: 2 bases; junction bases outside the gene matches: 4. The germline gives CDR1 SGHTA, CDR2 FQGNSA. The CDR3 is 16 amino acids. CDR3 in DNA: TGTGCCAGCAGCTTAGTTCCAGGGGGCCCTGGAAACACCATATATTTT. As protein: CASSLVPGGPGNTIYF.

The chain joins TRBV6-6 to TRBJ1-6; D call uncertain. The germline gives CDR1 MNHNY, CDR2 SVGAGI (reference sequence). The V and J ends lost 5 bases and 17 bases respectively, with 13 bases between them. The CDR3 consists of 11 residues. The CDR3: CASSPRYWVHF. As DNA, the CDR3 is TGTGCCAGCAGTCCCCGCTACTGGGTCCACTTT.

V gene TRBV6-6 combines with J gene TRBJ2-7; 11 bases align to TRBD1. Germline V gene sequence: CDR1 MNHNY, CDR2 SVGAGI (reference sequence). The CDR3 is 14 amino acids. J gave up 5 bases and V 6 bases, and 6 bases lay outside the gene matches. The CDR3 region has the DNA TGTGCCAGCAGGAAACCGGGACAGGGGGACGAGCAGTACTTC. The encoded protein is CASRKPGQGDEQYF.

CDR3 coding DNA: TGTGCCACCAGTGAAGGGACAGACTACAATGAGCAGTTCTTC. Its translation is CATSEGTDYNEQFF. The rearrangement links TRBV24-1 to TRBJ2-1, with 7 nucleotides matching TRBD1. The CDR3 has 14 amino acids. The J segment lost 3 bases and the V segment lost 4 bases, leaving 2 bases of the junction unmatched. CDR1 and CDR2 (germline): KGHDR, SFDVKD.

A single count supports this clone. CDR3 loop: CASSLGDRDGYTF. Here the CDR3 DNA reads TGTGCCAGCAGTTTAGGGGACAGGGATGGCTACACCTTC. This chain joins TRBV12-3 or TRBV12-4 and TRBJ1-2, with TRBD1 matching 9 bases. This CDR3 spans 13 amino acids. Germline trimming cut 1 base from V and 6 bases from J; bases unmatched to any gene: 0.

J is TRBJ1-5 and V is TRBV7-8; tentatively, D is TRBD1 (6 bases). Germline assignment: CDR1 SGHVS and CDR2 FQNEAQ. CDR3 length: 17 amino acids. V was clipped by 0 bases and J by 5 bases, with 17 bases between them. The CDR3 here is CASSLASWVGGDQPQHF. CDR3 coding DNA: TGTGCCAGCAGCTTAGCCTCTTGGGTAGGGGGGGATCAGCCCCAGCATTTT.

The J gene is TRBJ2-7, the V gene TRBV28, with D perhaps matching TRBD1 or TRBD2 (5 bases each). Germline V lookup: CDR1 MDHEN, CDR2 SYDVKM. Deletions cut 2 bases from V and 3 bases from J, with 11 bases between. This CDR3 contains 14 residues. CDR3 protein: CASSLGGPVYEQYF. In DNA form, the CDR3 reads TGTGCCAGCAGTTTAGGGGGTCCCGTCTACGAGCAGTACTTC.

The gene calls are TRBV19 and TRBJ2-1; TRBD2 aligns across 14 bases. Trimming removed 10 bases from V and 1 base from J; junction bases left unmatched: 12. The germline V gene encodes CDR1 LNHDA and CDR2 SQIVND (reference sequence). There are 18 residues in the CDR3. CDR3 in DNA: TGTGCCACAGGGGACGGACTAGCGGGAGGAGGTTCCTACAATGAGCAGTTCTTC. Its protein product is CATGDGLAGGGSYNEQFF.

The chain couples TRBV7-9 to TRBJ1-1; D might be TRBD1 (5 bases). Looked up from germline, CDR1 is SEHNR and CDR2 is FQNEAQ (reference sequence). This CDR3 is 14 amino acids long. The germline V and J ends were trimmed by 1 base and 5 bases, with 11 bases remaining between them. For the CDR3, the DNA is TGTGCCAGCAGCTTAGGGCAGGGCTTGACTGAAGCTTTCTTT. It encodes CASSLGQGLTEAFF.

The chain is built from TRBV6-6 and TRBJ1-4, with TRBD1 as a possible D gene (5 bases). CDR1 is MNHNY, CDR2 SVGAGI, per germline (reference sequence). This CDR3 spans 15 amino acids. The germline V and J ends were trimmed by 3 bases and 6 bases, with 14 bases remaining between them. The CDR3 protein is CASSYPGQGDEKLFF. The CDR3 DNA sequence: TGTGCCAGCAGTTATCCAGGGCAGGGTGATGAAAAACTGTTTTTT.

V is TRBV28 and J is TRBJ1-5, with TRBD1 matching 10 bases. Trimming removed 6 bases from V and 5 bases from J; junction bases left unmatched: 7. The V gene's germline CDR1 is MDHEN and CDR2 SYDVKM. This CDR3 contains 15 residues. CDR3 sequence: CASRGTGQGYQPQHF. The CDR3 DNA is TGTGCCAGCAGGGGGACGGGACAGGGGTATCAGCCCCAGCATTTT.

The chain links TRBV25-1 to TRBJ2-7; D might be TRBD1 (5 bases). This CDR3 is built from 13 residues. Trimming took 3 bases from V and 4 from J, leaving 10 bases between them. Germline V gene sequence: CDR1 MGHDK, CDR2 SYGVNS. The CDR3 DNA reads as TGTGCCAGCAGTGAGTGGGGCAAGTACGAGCAGTACTTC. This translates into CASSEWGKYEQYF.

The gene calls are TRBV5-1 and TRBJ2-7; D unclear. This CDR3 is built from 13 residues. Germline V lookup: CDR1 SGHRS, CDR2 YFSETQ. Trimming left V 0 bases short and J 2 bases short, with 6 bases between. CDR3 nucleotides: TGCGCCAGCAGCTTGGCCGTGGCCTACGAGCAGTACTTC. Translating gives CASSLAVAYEQYF.